The 8 T cell receptor beta chains given below trace back to one sample, sequenced in a study of identical twins. TCRdb independently ran MiXCR on the 5' RACE reads; one entry per CDR3 protein. The sample consists of around 340,000 distinct CDR3 sequences, about 12% of them appearing once. Separately, the same data were catalogued under a study of yellow fever vaccine responses in identical twins.

The sequenced material came from CD8+ T cells sorted from blood. These receptors all stem from a woman aged 18-30 years in good health.

This clonotype appeared a few times. The chain carries TRBV28 and TRBJ2-6; the match to TRBD1 covers 8 bases. Germline V gives CDR1 MDHEN, CDR2 SYDVKM. The V gene end was trimmed by 6 bases and the J gene end by 0 bases; junction bases not matched to a gene: 7. The CDR3 spans 17 residues. As DNA, the CDR3 is TGTGCCAGCAGGCAAACTACAGGGGGCTCTGGGGCCAACGTCCTGACTTTC. Translating it yields CASRQTTGGSGANVLTF.

This clonotype was seen a handful of times. The chain links TRBV19 to TRBJ2-1; 9 nucleotides line up with TRBD2. Trimming took 8 bases from V and 4 from J; bases not matched to a gene: 9. Germline CDR1 is LNHDA and CDR2 is SQIVND (reference sequence). CDR3 size: 15 residues. In nucleotides, the CDR3 is TGTGCCAGTTCCATAGCGGGAGAGGGGTACAATGAGCAGTTCTTC. This encodes CASSIAGEGYNEQFF.

The chain is built from TRBV11-2 and TRBJ2-1; D call uncertain. Germline CDR1 SGHAT, CDR2 FQNNGV. The CDR3 contains 15 residues. V gave up 1 base and J gave up 6 bases, with 13 bases separating them. CDR3 nucleotide sequence: TGTGCCAGCAGCTTAGCCACGGGCCCCAGCAATGAGCAGTTCTTC. Residues: CASSLATGPSNEQFF.

In this sample, this clonotype turned up a few times. The chain joins TRBV2 to TRBJ2-2; perhaps TRBD2 as D (6 bases). Germline CDR1 SNHLY, CDR2 FYNNEI. Trimming stripped 11 bases from V and 3 bases from J, with 16 bases between. The CDR3 length is 14 residues. The CDR3, as DNA: TGTGCCTCCCCCCGTACGGGAGACACCGGGGAGCTGTTTTTT. Its protein is CASPRTGDTGELFF.

The rearrangement joins TRBV29-1 to TRBJ2-5, with D unclear. Germline V CDR1 and CDR2: SQVTM, ANQGSEA. V dropped 6 bases and J dropped 2 bases, with 13 bases sitting between them. The CDR3 has 13 amino acids. The chain's CDR3 is CSVPPTPQETQYF. The DNA of the CDR3 is TGCAGCGTACCCCCGACCCCGCAAGAGACCCAGTACTTC.

This sequence joins TRBV27 and TRBJ2-3; TRBD1 matches 8 bases. This CDR3 has 18 amino acids. V lost 0 bases to trimming and J lost 3 bases; unmatched junction nucleotides: 11. Germline V gene data show CDR1 as MNHEY and CDR2 as SMNVEV (reference sequence). The CDR3 protein is CASSLSNSFRGRTDTQYF. For the CDR3, the DNA is TGTGCCAGCAGTTTATCCAATTCCTTCAGGGGGCGGACAGATACGCAGTATTTT.

This clonotype was seen more than once but under ten times. The rearrangement uses TRBV27 and TRBJ2-7; D is possibly TRBD2 (6 bases). Germline CDR1 and CDR2: MNHEY and SMNVEV (reference sequence). V lost 6 bases and J lost 3, with 9 bases in between. The CDR3 totals 12 residues. CDR3 nucleotide sequence: TGTGCCAGCAGGGGAGGCTACTACGAGCAGTACTTC. Protein: CASRGGYYEQYF.

The chain uses TRBV2 and TRBJ2-2, with 10 bases aligning to TRBD2. Germline CDR1 SNHLY, CDR2 FYNNEI. V shed 6 bases, J shed 3 bases, and the junction held 7 bases outside the gene matches. This CDR3 spans 16 amino acids. CDR3 amino acids: CASRHSGGAYTGELFF. CDR3 in DNA: TGTGCCAGCAGACACAGCGGGGGGGCTTACACCGGGGAGCTGTTTTTT.